The clone carrying this TCR beta chain was seen repeatedly, ten times or more. Antigen specificity is unknown. According to the study, TCR beta libraries were built with iRepertoire HTBI primers and CDR3-region Arm-PCR. TCRdb re-analysed the multiplex PCR reads in MiXCR, keeping a single row per CDR3 protein. The sample records under 450,000 distinct CDR3 sequences, around 11% being singletons. This sample was included in a study of regulatory T cells in long-lasting Graves disease. Study findings and constraints: Accuracy may have been reduced by the small sample size.

CDR1 is MNHNS and CDR2 is SASEGT in the germline V gene. V shed 6 bases and J 7 bases; nucleotides not matched to a gene: 7. This CDR3 has 14 residues. Time point described: newly diagnosed GD, antithyroid drugs for less than 3 months. Extracted PBMC RNA gave rise to the TCR library. This sample also appeared in a second study, on T cells in Graves' hyperthyroidism and ophthalmopathy. That report notes: Stability of Graves' hyperthyroidism was defined as absent ophthalmopathy progression within 18 months.

This chain joins TRBV6-1 and TRBJ2-2, with 8 bases aligning to TRBD2. The sample here was peripheral blood mononuclear cells (PBMCs), taken at new diagnosis, from a patient treated with antithyroid drugs. This TCR came from a young woman with Graves disease. CDR3 bases: TGTGCCAGCAGCGTAGCGGGAAGAGTCGGGGAGCTGTTTTTT. Amino acids: CASSVAGRVGELFF.